This TCR beta chain is from a study of blood T cell repertoires in COVID-19. About the study: The United States, Italy and Spain were the sources of the acute and convalescent COVID-19 samples. PBMCs, B-cell-depleted T cells, or T cells were the source of the cDNA or gDNA that made up the material.

In the original workflow: Cell counts per sample came from amplifying reference gene primers. TCRdb's copy holds only in-frame clones and misses some; the assay was immunoSEQ multiplex PCR. Clone size and the V and J calls come from that table; the DNA yielded D and trimming. The table includes some 150,000 clones, 65% to 90% detected once. The sequenced sample consisted of peripheral blood. The origin of this receptor is a man in his 70s with acute or convalescent COVID-19.

CDR3 region: CASSISGGNTEAFF. The CDR3 DNA reads TGTGCCAGCTCAATTTCAGGGGGAAACACTGAAGCTTTCTTT. This chain connects TRBV18 to TRBJ1-1; 7 bases are shared with TRBD1. The CDR3 has 14 amino acids. The germline gives CDR1 KGHSH, CDR2 LQKENI. With 5 bases clipped from V and 2 bases from J, the junction kept 5 bases outside the gene matches. Drawing the rest from reference TRBV18 and TRBJ1-1, the complete variable domain is NAGVMQNPRHLVRRRGQEARLRCSPMKGHSHVYWYRQLPEEGLKFMVYLQKENIIDESGMPKERFSAEFPKEGPSILRIQQVVRGDSAAYFCASSISGGNTEAFFGQGTRLTVV.